These 8 T cell receptor beta chains came from one sample sequenced in a study of blood T cells in healthy people across ages. A sample-barcoded 5' primer and a J-beta primer mix were used in a second PCR of roughly 7 to 11 cycles. Using its own MiXCR run on the 5' RACE reads, TCRdb lists one record per CDR3 protein. This table holds roughly 1,500,000 distinct CDR3 sequences, 42% found once. Material for sequencing was blood. The receptors shown here come from a woman aged 18 to 35 in good health.

This clonotype was picked up a small number of times. The chain employs TRBV6-5 and TRBJ2-1; 10 nucleotides agree with TRBD2. The V gene end was trimmed by 6 bases and the J gene end by 7 bases; junction bases not matched to a gene: 12. CDR1 MNHEY and CDR2 SVGAGI come from the germline V gene. This CDR3 region has 16 residues. CDR3 DNA: TGTGCCAGCAGCCCTCTAAGCGGGAGGGCCAAGAATGAGCAGTTCTTC. Amino acids: CASSPLSGRAKNEQFF.

This chain connects TRBV29-1 to TRBJ1-1; D remains unclear. The CDR3 is made up of 11 amino acids. Germline V CDR1 and CDR2: SQVTM, ANQGSEA. Trimming took 3 bases from V and 7 from J, leaving 9 bases between them. The CDR3 is CSVELRLEAFF. The CDR3 DNA is TGCAGCGTTGAGTTGAGACTTGAAGCTTTCTTT.

The chain recombines TRBV4-1 with TRBJ2-1; D might be TRBD1 or TRBD2, each matching 5 bases. Germline-derived CDR1 and CDR2 are MGHRA and YSYEKL. There are 15 residues in the CDR3. V was shortened by 1 base and J by 6 bases, with 13 bases between the two germline ends. CDR3 sequence (DNA): TGCGCCAGCAGCCAAGTAGGGACCCCTGGCAATGAGCAGTTCTTC. This encodes CASSQVGTPGNEQFF.

This rearrangement joins TRBV30 to TRBJ2-5, with 8 bases lining up with TRBD1. The last part of the DNA fits TRBJ2-7 better; the J call may be wrong. This CDR3 comprises 14 residues. Germline CDR1 is GTSNPN and CDR2 is SVGIG (reference sequence). The CDR3 DNA follows: TGTGCCTGGACCACCGGGACAGGCGGTCTCGAGCAGTACTTC. It encodes CAWTTGTGGLEQYF.

This clonotype showed up just a few times. The J gene is TRBJ2-1, the V gene TRBV12-3 or TRBV12-4; TRBD2 aligns across 11 bases. Germline trimming cut 5 bases from V and 10 bases from J; bases unmatched to any gene: 10. CDR3 length equals 15 residues. The CDR3 DNA reads as TGTGCCAGCAGTCCGGGACTAGCGGTACCGGGAGAGCAGTTCTTC. Translating it yields CASSPGLAVPGEQFF.

The genes are TRBV7-2 and TRBJ1-1; unclear D gene. V gave up 5 bases and J gave up 1 base, with 17 bases separating them. In germline, CDR1 is SGHTA, CDR2 FQGNSA. The CDR3 runs 16 residues. This chain's CDR3 is CASSGNPSRPNTEAFF. The CDR3 DNA reads as TGTGCCAGCAGCGGGAACCCGTCCAGACCGAACACTGAAGCTTTCTTT.

This sequence joins TRBV7-3 and TRBJ2-1; 7 bases are shared with TRBD2. This CDR3 spans 14 amino acids. Germline CDR1 SGHTA, CDR2 FQGTGA. Losses at the gene ends were 5 bases for V and 8 bases for J; bases not matched to a gene: 9. The CDR3 here is CASSAGLGGHEQFF. CDR3 nucleotides: TGTGCCAGCAGCGCCGGACTAGGTGGGCATGAGCAGTTCTTC.

This clonotype turned up a few times. The chain links TRBV4-1 to TRBJ2-3; 10 bases are shared with TRBD2. The germline CDR1 and CDR2 sequences are MGHRA and YSYEKL. The CDR3 is 15 amino acids. V gave up 7 bases and J gave up 0 bases; unmatched junction bases: 4. CDR3 sequence reads: CASKPTSGSTDTQYF. The CDR3, as DNA: TGCGCCAGCAAACCGACTAGCGGGAGCACAGATACGCAGTATTTT.